Shown below are 26 T cell receptor beta chains from a single sample sequenced in a study of shared clonotypes between healthy human individuals. Here immunoSEQ multiplex PCR was the method, and the copy in TCRdb shows in-frame clones only, minus some. The table records roughly 1,600,000 clones, 97% to 99% of them present only once. Sequencing was carried out using naive CD4+ T cells sorted from blood. Subset defined: CD45RA+ positively selected. Receptor source: a man in his thirties or forties in good health.

This chain uses TRBV7-9 with TRBJ2-1; no reliable D call. Germline V lookup: CDR1 SEHNR, CDR2 FQNEAQ (reference sequence). The CDR3 consists of 14 residues. V dropped 1 base and J dropped 6 bases, with 10 bases sitting between them. The CDR3 region has the DNA TGTGCCAGCAGCTTAGAATCCAGAGGCAATGAGCAGTTCTTC. Translating it yields CASSLESRGNEQFF.

The J gene is TRBJ2-1, the V gene TRBV5-1; 9 positions agree with TRBD2. CDR3 size: 14 residues. Germline loops: CDR1 SGHRS, CDR2 YFSETQ. V shed 4 bases, J shed 5 bases, and the junction held 4 bases outside the gene matches. The DNA of the CDR3 is TGCGCCAGCAGCCCTCGACTAGCGGACAATGAGCAGTTCTTC. Residues: CASSPRLADNEQFF.

CDR3 sequence (DNA): TGTGCCAGCAGTTTCCTACAGGGGGCGCTTCAGCCCCAGCATTTT. It codes for CASSFLQGALQPQHF. J is TRBJ1-5 and V is TRBV28; TRBD1 matches 9 bases. The J segment lost 6 bases and the V segment lost 3 bases, leaving 6 bases of the junction unmatched. The CDR3 runs 15 residues. Germline CDR1 reads MDHEN; CDR2 reads SYDVKM.

This clone was seen only once. The chain has TRBV7-2 and TRBJ1-2, with 12 bases fitting TRBD1. CDR1 is SGHTA and CDR2 is FQGNSA in the germline V gene. The CDR3 length is 16 residues. With 2 bases clipped from V and 4 bases from J, the junction kept 5 bases outside the gene matches. DNA of the CDR3: TGTGCCAGCAGCTTATCGGGACAGGGGGCGGTCTATGGCTACACCTTC. Residues: CASSLSGQGAVYGYTF. Full variable domain (missing parts from reference TRBV7-2 and TRBJ1-2): GAGVSQSPSNKVTEKGKDVELRCDPISGHTALYWYRQSLGQGLEFLIYFQGNSAPDKSGLPSDRFSAERTGGSVSTLTIQRTQQEDSAVYLCASSLSGQGAVYGYTFGSGTRLTVV.

The chain employs TRBV29-1 and TRBJ2-4, with TRBD2 matching 10 bases. The germline gives CDR1 SQVTM, CDR2 ANQGSEA. The CDR3 has 16 residues. V shed 0 bases and J 6 bases; nucleotides not matched to a gene: 8. The CDR3 nucleotides are TGCAGCGTTGAAGAACCTAGCGGGAGTAGTGGAAACATTCAGTACTTC. This encodes CSVEEPSGSSGNIQYF.

The chain employs TRBV7-6 and TRBJ2-5; 9 bases are a match to TRBD1. V gave up 2 bases and J gave up 5 bases; unmatched junction bases: 6. In germline, CDR1 is SGHVS, CDR2 FNYEAQ. The CDR3 totals 15 residues. The CDR3 sequence: CASSLTTGGRETQYF. Written as DNA, the CDR3 is TGTGCCAGCAGCTTAACGACAGGGGGGAGGGAGACCCAGTACTTC.

The chain combines TRBV4-1 with TRBJ1-5; 10 positions agree with TRBD1. V shed 4 bases and J 2 bases; nucleotides not matched to a gene: 5. The CDR3 contains 16 residues. CDR1 and CDR2 (germline): MGHRA, YSYEKL. As DNA, the CDR3 is TGCGCCAGCAGCCTGGACAGGGGGTTTGGCAATCAGCCCCAGCATTTT. It yields the protein CASSLDRGFGNQPQHF.

The chain joins TRBV30 to TRBJ2-3; D remains unclear. The germline V gene encodes CDR1 GTSNPN and CDR2 SVGIG (reference sequence). V was clipped by 3 bases and J by 0 bases, with 19 bases between them. The CDR3 length is 17 residues. CDR3 coding DNA: TGTGCCTGGAGGCCCCGTCTTTTCGGCACTAGCACAGATACGCAGTATTTT. This codes for CAWRPRLFGTSTDTQYF.

The chain uses TRBV29-1 and TRBJ2-5, with 8 bases lining up with TRBD2. The V gene end was trimmed by 4 bases and the J gene end by 1 base; junction bases not matched to a gene: 8. Germline CDR1 is SQVTM and CDR2 is ANQGSEA. The CDR3 is 15 residues long. The CDR3 loop is CSVGVNGRAQETQYF. CDR3 bases: TGCAGCGTTGGAGTCAACGGGAGGGCCCAAGAGACCCAGTACTTC.

This chain connects TRBV28 to TRBJ2-7; 8 bases align to TRBD2. V lost 1 base to trimming and J lost 2 bases; unmatched junction nucleotides: 13. The CDR3 length is 18 residues. Germline V gene sequence: CDR1 MDHEN, CDR2 SYDVKM. CDR3 bases: TGTGCCAGCAGTTTATTAGGGACTAGTAAGTGGGGGACCTACGAGCAGTACTTC. Translated: CASSLLGTSKWGTYEQYF.

This rearrangement joins TRBV4-3 to TRBJ2-5; 10 bases fit TRBD2. V lost 4 bases, J lost 5 bases, and 10 bases stayed unmatched. The germline gives CDR1 LGHNA, CDR2 YSLEER. The CDR3 is 16 amino acids. The CDR3 loop reads CASSRGGLAGDETQYF. Here the CDR3 DNA reads TGCGCCAGCAGCCGGGGGGGGCTAGCGGGAGACGAGACCCAGTACTTC.

The chain carries TRBV18 and TRBJ2-2; a possible D gene is TRBD1 (6 bases). Trimming cost V 5 bases and J 2 bases, with 15 bases left between them. Germline CDR1 is KGHSH and CDR2 is LQKENI. CDR3 length: 16 amino acids. As DNA, the CDR3 is TGTGCCAGCTCAACCAAGACAGGAATCAACACCGGGGAGCTGTTTTTT. It yields the protein CASSTKTGINTGELFF. Filled out from reference TRBV18 and TRBJ2-2, the complete variable domain reads NAGVMQNPRHLVRRRGQEARLRCSPMKGHSHVYWYRQLPEEGLKFMVYLQKENIIDESGMPKERFSAEFPKEGPSILRIQQVVRGDSAAYFCASSTKTGINTGELFFGEGSRLTVL.

V and J are TRBV4-3 and TRBJ2-3; maybe TRBD2 (6 bases). Germline V lookup: CDR1 LGHNA, CDR2 YSLEER. The CDR3 consists of 18 residues. Trimming took off 0 bases at V and 1 base at J, with 17 bases between the two ends. The CDR3 here is CASSQEWPASGGTDTQYF. The CDR3 nucleotides are TGCGCCAGCAGCCAAGAATGGCCGGCATCGGGAGGCACAGATACGCAGTATTTT.

This clone was recorded only once. The chain uses TRBV5-1 and TRBJ2-7, with TRBD2 matching 7 bases. In germline, CDR1 is SGHRS, CDR2 YFSETQ. V shed 4 bases and J 1 base; nucleotides not matched to a gene: 8. CDR3 length: 15 residues. The CDR3 loop is CASSPKLRESYEQYF. CDR3 nucleotides: TGCGCCAGCAGCCCCAAACTGCGGGAGTCCTACGAGCAGTACTTC. The whole variable domain, remainder taken from reference TRBV5-1 and TRBJ2-7, is KAGVTQTPRYLIKTRGQQVTLSCSPISGHRSVSWYQQTPGQGLQFLFEYFSETQRNKGNFPGRFSGRQFSNSRSEMNVSTLELGDSALYLCASSPKLRESYEQYFGPGTRLTVT.

This chain joins TRBV18 and TRBJ2-1; the match to TRBD2 covers 10 bases. V was clipped by 6 bases and J by 7 bases; unmatched bases: 18. Germline CDR1 KGHSH, CDR2 LQKENI. This CDR3 has 18 amino acids. CDR3: CASSRTVSLAGEGNEQFF. The CDR3 DNA sequence: TGTGCCAGCTCCCGGACCGTTTCTCTAGCGGGAGAGGGTAATGAGCAGTTCTTC.

The chain joins TRBV28 to TRBJ1-2, with D unclear. Between the trimmed V and J ends, which lost 1 base and 7 bases, there was a span of 13 bases. Germline V gene data show CDR1 as MDHEN and CDR2 as SYDVKM. There are 14 residues in the CDR3. The CDR3 sequence is CASSLLGTTGGYTF. The CDR3 DNA reads as TGTGCCAGCAGTTTATTGGGAACGACTGGTGGCTACACCTTC.

CDR3 in DNA: TGTGCCAGCAGCCGTAGGACTAGCGGGAGGATTTACAATGAGCAGTTCTTC. It encodes CASSRRTSGRIYNEQFF. V usage is TRBV11-2 and J usage is TRBJ2-1, with 14 bases matching TRBD2. Germline values: CDR1 SGHAT, CDR2 FQNNGV. The CDR3 extends over 17 amino acids. With 5 bases clipped from V and 4 bases from J, the junction kept 7 bases outside the gene matches.

This clone has only one observation. V gene TRBV14 combines with J gene TRBJ1-2; D possibly corresponds to TRBD1 (5 bases). Germline V gene lookup returns CDR1 SGHDN and CDR2 FVKESK. The ends were cut back, 0 bases at V and 7 bases at J, with 18 bases in the middle. The length of the CDR3 is 16 residues. The CDR3 reads CASSQEFGGRERGYTF. In DNA, the CDR3 is TGTGCCAGCAGCCAAGAGTTCGGGGGTCGCGAACGTGGCTACACCTTC. Looking up the rest from reference TRBV14 and TRBJ1-2 gives the full variable domain: EAGVTQFPSHSVIEKGQTVTLRCDPISGHDNLYWYRRVMGKEIKFLLHFVKESKQDESGMPNNRFLAERTGGTYSTLKVQPAELEDSGVYFCASSQEFGGRERGYTFGSGTRLTVV.

Written as DNA, the CDR3 is TGCAGTGCAGGAGAACATTACGAGCAGTACTTC. It is translated as CSAGEHYEQYF. The J gene is TRBJ2-7, the V gene TRBV20-1; D uncertain. The length of the CDR3 is 11 residues. Germline V CDR1 and CDR2: DFQATT, SNEGSKA (reference sequence). Trimming stripped 6 bases from V and 4 bases from J, with 10 bases between.

The chain is built from TRBV6-6 and TRBJ2-7; the D is unclear. This CDR3 is built from 14 residues. Germline values: CDR1 MNHNY, CDR2 SVGAGI (reference sequence). Trimming cost V 0 bases and J 3 bases, with 9 bases left between them. CDR3 region: CASSYSAGLYEQYF. The DNA of the CDR3 is TGTGCCAGCAGTTACTCGGCTGGCCTCTACGAGCAGTACTTC.

The rearrangement joins TRBV9 to TRBJ2-1; 7 nucleotides match TRBD1. CDR1 is SGDLS and CDR2 is YYNGEE in the germline V gene. V was pared by 3 bases and J by 6 bases, with 6 bases of the junction left unmatched. The CDR3 runs to 14 residues. As DNA, the CDR3 is TGTGCCAGCAGCGCCGGTTCAGGGGGCAATGAGCAGTTCTTC. As protein: CASSAGSGGNEQFF.

The chain recombines TRBV18 with TRBJ2-2; 8 nucleotides agree with TRBD1. V shed 0 bases, J shed 4 bases, and the junction held 4 bases outside the gene matches. The germline CDR1 and CDR2 sequences are KGHSH and LQKENI. This CDR3 has 16 residues. CDR3 protein: CASSPPGQVGTGELFF. The CDR3 coding sequence is TGTGCCAGCTCACCACCGGGACAGGTGGGCACCGGGGAGCTGTTTTTT.

The chain has TRBV18 and TRBJ2-1, with TRBD2 identical over 13 bases. Germline CDR1 KGHSH, CDR2 LQKENI. CDR3 length: 19 amino acids. V dropped 3 bases and J dropped 1; count of bases not matched to a gene: 9. The CDR3 reads CASSPDGLAGEGSYNEQFF. Written as DNA, the CDR3 is TGTGCCAGCTCACCGGACGGACTAGCGGGAGAAGGATCCTACAATGAGCAGTTCTTC.

The chain couples TRBV19 to TRBJ2-7; D might be TRBD1 or TRBD2, each matching 5 bases. The CDR3 is 15 residues long. The germline V gene has CDR1 LNHDA and CDR2 SQIVND (reference sequence). Trimming took off 4 bases at V and 0 bases at J, with 13 bases between the two ends. The CDR3 loop is CASSTRDRHSYEQYF. CDR3 nucleotides: TGTGCCAGTAGTACCCGGGACCGGCACTCCTACGAGCAGTACTTC.

This rearrangement joins TRBV18 to TRBJ2-7, with 7 bases identical to TRBD2. This CDR3 contains 16 residues. Germline lookup yields CDR1 KGHSH and CDR2 LQKENI. The V gene end was trimmed by 2 bases and the J gene end by 3 bases; junction bases not matched to a gene: 10. The CDR3 reads CASSPIFGRTDYEQYF. CDR3 nucleotide sequence: TGTGCCAGCTCACCAATATTCGGGAGGACCGACTACGAGCAGTACTTC.

The rearrangement links TRBV6-6 to TRBJ2-3; TRBD1 matches 8 bases. This CDR3 is built from 14 residues. Germline trimming cut 5 bases from V and 1 base from J; bases unmatched to any gene: 2. Germline assignment: CDR1 MNHNY and CDR2 SVGAGI (reference sequence). The CDR3 region is CASSTDRGTDTQYF. In nucleotides, the CDR3 is TGTGCCAGCAGTACGGACAGGGGCACAGATACGCAGTATTTT.